The 28 T cell receptor beta chains given below trace back to one sample, sequenced in a study of CD8+CD57+ T cells in acquired aplastic anemia (dated by TCRdb to about 2018). The run used an Illumina HiSeq 2000. Genomic DNA served as template for TCR beta VDJ combination and CDR3 sequence profiling. The public reads were reprocessed in TCRdb via fastp at Q25 and MiXCR, keeping in-frame beta chains. CDR3 protein duplicates are merged, each entry listing the most common genes and DNA. This sample has a few hundred thousand distinct CDR3 sequences in its table, and under 65% of those were observed once. The ten biggest clones cover 25% to 30% of the sample. Sequencing was performed on sorted CD4+, CD8+, or CD8+CD57+ T cells (not recorded which) from PBMCs. These receptors came from a human donor in good health.

In this sample, this clonotype turned up many times. J is TRBJ2-2 and V is TRBV15; no clear D. Germline values: CDR1 LNHNV, CDR2 YYDKDF (reference sequence). The CDR3 sequence is 9 residues long. V shed 7 bases and J shed 7 bases, with 1 base lying between them. The CDR3 DNA is TGTGCCACCAACGGGGAGCTGTTTTTT. Translated: CATNGELFF.

The CDR3 DNA is TGTGCCAGTAGTATAGCGACAGGGGGCGACCCTGAAGCTTTCTTT. This codes for CASSIATGGDPEAFF. The chain recombines TRBV19 with TRBJ1-1, with TRBD1 identical over 10 bases. The V gene end was trimmed by 1 base and the J gene end by 6 bases; junction bases not matched to a gene: 5. This CDR3 spans 15 amino acids. Germline CDR1 LNHDA, CDR2 SQIVND (reference sequence).

The rearrangement uses TRBV19 and TRBJ2-5; 13 bases are shared with TRBD2. The germline CDR1 and CDR2 sequences are LNHDA and SQIVND (reference sequence). The CDR3 extends over 17 amino acids. V lost 7 bases and J lost 4; bases outside the gene matches: 12. The CDR3 DNA sequence: TGTGCCAGTAAGAGGGGGGGGACTAGCGGGGAGCGAGAGACCCAGTACTTC. Protein product: CASKRGGTSGERETQYF. The full variable domain, with the rest looked up from reference TRBV19 and TRBJ2-5, is DGGITQSPKYLFRKEGQNVTLSCEQNLNHDAMYWYRQDPGQGLRLIYYSQIVNDFQKGDIAEGYSVSREKKESFPLTVTSAQKNPTAFYLCASKRGGTSGERETQYFGPGTRLLVL.

V and J are TRBV5-1 and TRBJ2-5; 8 bases agree with TRBD1. The germline CDR1 and CDR2 sequences are SGHRS and YFSETQ. CDR3 size: 15 residues. V dropped 0 bases and J dropped 1; count of bases not matched to a gene: 2. The CDR3 protein is CASSLGDRSQETQYF. In DNA, the CDR3 is TGCGCCAGCAGCTTGGGGGACAGGAGCCAAGAGACCCAGTACTTC. Based on the CDR3 plus reference TRBV5-1 and TRBJ2-5, the full variable domain is KAGVTQTPRYLIKTRGQQVTLSCSPISGHRSVSWYQQTPGQGLQFLFEYFSETQRNKGNFPGRFSGRQFSNSRSEMNVSTLELGDSALYLCASSLGDRSQETQYFGPGTRLLVL.

The rearrangement joins TRBV11-3 to TRBJ2-5; the match to TRBD2 covers 13 bases. V gave up 8 bases and J gave up 7 bases; unmatched junction bases: 13. CDR1 is SGHNT, CDR2 YENEEA, per germline. CDR3 length: 16 amino acids. The CDR3 DNA is TGTGCCAGCCTACTAGCGGGGGGGCTTTCCCATGGGACCCAGTACTTC. It codes for CASLLAGGLSHGTQYF.

The CDR3 DNA follows: TGTGCCAGCAACGCACTAGCGGGGCGGCACGACCCTGAGCAGTTCTTC. It codes for CASNALAGRHDPEQFF. V and J are TRBV7-8 and TRBJ2-1, with TRBD2 identical over 10 bases. V dropped 7 bases and J dropped 9; count of bases not matched to a gene: 15. CDR1 and CDR2 from the germline V gene are SGHVS and FQNEAQ. This CDR3 is built from 16 residues.

This clonotype was counted a few times. This sequence joins TRBV30 and TRBJ2-5; 13 bases are shared with TRBD2. V lost 0 bases, J lost 4 bases, and 5 bases stayed unmatched. The CDR3 length is 16 residues. CDR1 GTSNPN and CDR2 SVGIG come from the germline V gene (reference sequence). In DNA, the CDR3 is TGTGCCTGGAGTGTACTAGCGGGAGGGCCGGGAGAGACCCAGTACTTC. Its translation: CAWSVLAGGPGETQYF.

The V call is TRBV10-1, the J call TRBJ2-7; D is ambiguous. CDR3 size: 14 residues. Germline CDR1 reads WNHNN; CDR2 reads SYGVQD (reference sequence). V shed 5 bases and J shed 0 bases, with 11 bases lying between them. The CDR3, as DNA: TGCGCCAGCAGTAAGGATAGCACCTCCTACGAGCAGTACTTC. It yields the protein CASSKDSTSYEQYF.

On this clonotype itself: The junction and the germline gene differ at one end; a read error may be behind it. The rearrangement joins TRBV2 to TRBJ2-3; TRBD1 might be the D (5 bases). The CDR3 is 10 residues long. Germline V gene lookup returns CDR1 SNHLY and CDR2 FYNNEI. The CDR3 reads CASLTGTQYF. Written as DNA, the CDR3 is TGCGCCAGTTTAACAGGTACGCAGTATTTT.

This clonotype was recorded once. The chain is built from TRBV2 and TRBJ1-1; no clear D. V was shortened by 10 bases and J by 2 bases, with 11 bases between the two germline ends. CDR3 length: 12 amino acids. Germline CDR1 SNHLY, CDR2 FYNNEI. As DNA, the CDR3 is TGTGCCACCGCCCGGGGAAACACTGAAGCTTTCTTT. It codes for CATARGNTEAFF.

This chain uses TRBV5-1 with TRBJ2-1; no firm D call. Trimming pared 4 bases from V and 2 bases from J, leaving 13 bases between. This CDR3 spans 15 amino acids. The V gene's germline CDR1 is SGHRS and CDR2 YFSETQ. The CDR3 protein is CASSLTPWAYNEQFF. DNA of the CDR3: TGCGCCAGCAGCCTCACGCCGTGGGCCTACAATGAGCAGTTCTTC. The whole variable domain, filled in from reference TRBV5-1 and TRBJ2-1, reads KAGVTQTPRYLIKTRGQQVTLSCSPISGHRSVSWYQQTPGQGLQFLFEYFSETQRNKGNFPGRFSGRQFSNSRSEMNVSTLELGDSALYLCASSLTPWAYNEQFFGPGTRLTVL.

This clonotype was detected only a few times. This rearrangement joins TRBV14 to TRBJ1-2; D is unclear. Germline lookup yields CDR1 SGHDN and CDR2 FVKESK. V lost 4 bases and J 6 bases, leaving 12 bases between the germline ends. This CDR3 has 13 residues. CDR3 loop: CASSRTAADGYTF. CDR3 nucleotides: TGTGCCAGCAGCCGGACCGCAGCGGATGGCTACACCTTC.

The chain employs TRBV20-1 and TRBJ1-1; 10 bases line up with TRBD1. Per germline, CDR1 DFQATT and CDR2 SNEGSKA (reference sequence). V lost 5 bases to trimming and J lost 9 bases; unmatched junction nucleotides: 6. CDR3 size: 12 residues. Here the CDR3 reads CSAVRQGAQAFF. The CDR3 coding sequence is TGCAGTGCTGTACGACAGGGGGCGCAAGCTTTCTTT.

The CDR3 sequence: CASSSETGTFPYEQYF. The CDR3, as DNA: TGCGCCAGCAGTTCTGAAACCGGGACTTTCCCCTACGAGCAGTACTTC. The chain uses TRBV5-1 and TRBJ2-7; D possibly corresponds to TRBD2 (6 bases). Trimming took off 5 bases at V and 2 bases at J, with 20 bases between the two ends. The germline V gene has CDR1 SGHRS and CDR2 YFSETQ. The CDR3 runs 16 residues.

The V gene is TRBV20-1, the J gene TRBJ2-1, with a weak D call TRBD2 (6 bases). Trimming removed 2 bases at V and 0 bases at J, with 11 bases between. The CDR3 runs to 15 residues. Germline loops: CDR1 DFQATT, CDR2 SNEGSKA (reference sequence). As DNA, the CDR3 is TGCAGTGCTAGACGTGCGGGAATCTCCTACAATGAGCAGTTCTTC. Translating it yields CSARRAGISYNEQFF.

V gene TRBV2 combines with J gene TRBJ1-6, with 8 positions matching TRBD1. Germline V gene lookup returns CDR1 SNHLY and CDR2 FYNNEI. After removal of 6 bases from V and 11 bases from J, the junction contained 9 bases not matched to a gene. This CDR3 is 14 amino acids long. CDR3 loop: CASSRGQGRAPLHF. In DNA form, the CDR3 reads TGTGCCAGCAGCCGCGGACAGGGACGCGCACCCCTCCACTTT.

This clonotype was seen at least ten times. V gene TRBV5-5 combines with J gene TRBJ1-1; tentatively, D is TRBD1 (5 bases). Trimming removed 0 bases from V and 6 bases from J, with 12 bases in between. Germline CDR1 reads SGHKS; CDR2 reads YYEKEE (reference sequence). The CDR3 sequence is 14 residues long. CDR3 residues: CASSLASRAPEAFF. The CDR3 DNA reads TGTGCCAGCAGCTTGGCCAGCAGGGCTCCTGAAGCTTTCTTT.

This clonotype came up many times. The rearrangement links TRBV9 to TRBJ2-7; D may be TRBD1 or TRBD2 (5 bases each). Per the germline V gene, CDR1 is SGDLS and CDR2 is YYNGEE. V was pared by 4 bases and J by 6 bases, with 14 bases between. The CDR3 runs to 13 residues. The CDR3 DNA reads as TGTGCCAGCAGCTACGAGGGACGGGGCGAGCAGTACTTC. It translates to CASSYEGRGEQYF. The complete variable domain, with remaining parts taken from reference TRBV9 and TRBJ2-7, reads DSGVTQTPKHLITATGQRVTLRCSPRSGDLSVYWYQQSLDQGLQFLIQYYNGEERAKGNILERFSAQQFPDLHSELNLSSLELGDSALYFCASSYEGRGEQYFGPGTRLTVT.

Regarding this clonotype: A much larger clone is a single base away; this may be a read error. V and J are TRBV6-6 and TRBJ2-3; 12 bases map to TRBD1. The CDR3 is made up of 18 amino acids. Germline V CDR1 and CDR2: MNHNY, SVGAGI (reference sequence). In nucleotides, the CDR3 is TGTGACAGCAGTTACGGGACAGGGGGCCTCTCAGGATGGGATACGCAGTATTTT. Its translation is CDSSYGTGGLSGWDTQYF.

CDR3 sequence reads: CASIRGRSSSTDTQYF. Written as DNA, the CDR3 is TGTGCCAGCATCCGTGGGAGATCATCTAGCACAGATACGCAGTATTTT. V gene TRBV7-2 combines with J gene TRBJ2-3; the D gene is possibly TRBD2 (5 bases). CDR1 SGHTA and CDR2 FQGNSA come from the germline V gene. The CDR3 has 16 amino acids. The ends were cut back, 7 bases at V and 0 bases at J, with 17 bases in the middle.

This clonotype was observed a handful of times. V gene TRBV15 combines with J gene TRBJ2-7, with unresolved D. V gave up 6 bases and J gave up 1 base, with 10 bases separating them. CDR3 size: 13 residues. Germline CDR1 LNHNV, CDR2 YYDKDF (reference sequence). This CDR3 reads CATSISRSYEQYF. In DNA form, the CDR3 reads TGTGCCACCAGTATTAGTAGGTCCTACGAGCAGTACTTC.

This clonotype occurred a few times. An end of the junction does not agree with germline; a read error may underlie this. The chain couples TRBV7-7 to TRBJ1-2; 7 bases align to TRBD1. CDR3 length equals 14 residues. Germline V gene lookup returns CDR1 SSHAT and CDR2 FNYEAQ (reference sequence). The DNA of the CDR3 is TGTGCTAGCAGCTCATTGGGACAGATGTATGGCTACACCTTC. It codes for CASSSLGQMYGYTF.

The chain couples TRBV7-8 to TRBJ2-5; D gene uncertain. This CDR3 has 15 amino acids. V lost 1 base to trimming and J lost 1 base, with 10 bases between them. CDR1 is SGHVS and CDR2 is FQNEAQ in the germline V gene. The CDR3 coding sequence is TGTGCCAGCAGCTTAGGTTATGCAACCCAAGAGACCCAGTACTTC. It encodes CASSLGYATQETQYF.

The genes are TRBV20-1 and TRBJ1-1; D may be TRBD1 (5 bases). Per germline, CDR1 DFQATT and CDR2 SNEGSKA (reference sequence). Trimming took 1 base from V and 0 from J, leaving 12 bases between them. This CDR3 comprises 15 residues. The CDR3 region has the DNA TGCAGTGCTAGAGGAACAGGACATATGAACACTGAAGCTTTCTTT. Its translation: CSARGTGHMNTEAFF.

The chain uses TRBV7-9 and TRBJ2-3; 9 bases align to TRBD2. With V trimmed by 5 bases and J by 0 bases, 9 bases remained unmatched. CDR3 length equals 17 residues. Germline CDR1 reads SEHNR; CDR2 reads FQNEAQ (reference sequence). The CDR3 spells CASSTEGSGGSTDTQYF. The CDR3 DNA follows: TGTGCCAGCAGCACAGAAGGTAGCGGGGGTAGCACAGATACGCAGTATTTT.

Comment on this clonotype: This sequence may be a read error, since a much larger clone differs from it by one base. Likely a read error: the CDR3 ends without its conserved phenylalanine or tryptophan. The rearrangement joins TRBV27 to TRBJ1-6; D call uncertain. The CDR3 consists of 16 residues. V shed 0 bases and J shed 4 bases, with 10 bases lying between them. Germline-derived CDR1 and CDR2 are MNHEY and SMNVEV (reference sequence). CDR3 sequence reads: CASSLSGRNYNSPLHL. The DNA of the CDR3 is TGTGCCAGCAGTTTATCGGGGAGAAATTATAATTCACCCCTCCACCTT.

The chain joins TRBV20-1 to TRBJ1-1, with a tentative D call TRBD1 (5 bases). The germline V and J ends were trimmed by 5 bases and 4 bases, with 14 bases remaining between them. This CDR3 is 13 amino acids long. CDR1 and CDR2 (germline): DFQATT, SNEGSKA (reference sequence). CDR3 nucleotides: TGCAGTGCTGCGAGACAGATAAGCACTGAAGCTTTCTTT. Amino acid sequence: CSAARQISTEAFF.

The J gene is TRBJ2-5, the V gene TRBV6-6; TRBD2 agrees at 10 bases. J was trimmed by 3 bases and V by 2 bases; bases with no gene match: 3. This CDR3 is 15 amino acids long. In germline, CDR1 is MNHNY, CDR2 SVGAGI (reference sequence). Here the CDR3 reads CASSYRLAGEETQYF. The CDR3 nucleotides are TGTGCCAGCAGTTACCGGCTAGCGGGAGAAGAGACCCAGTACTTC.